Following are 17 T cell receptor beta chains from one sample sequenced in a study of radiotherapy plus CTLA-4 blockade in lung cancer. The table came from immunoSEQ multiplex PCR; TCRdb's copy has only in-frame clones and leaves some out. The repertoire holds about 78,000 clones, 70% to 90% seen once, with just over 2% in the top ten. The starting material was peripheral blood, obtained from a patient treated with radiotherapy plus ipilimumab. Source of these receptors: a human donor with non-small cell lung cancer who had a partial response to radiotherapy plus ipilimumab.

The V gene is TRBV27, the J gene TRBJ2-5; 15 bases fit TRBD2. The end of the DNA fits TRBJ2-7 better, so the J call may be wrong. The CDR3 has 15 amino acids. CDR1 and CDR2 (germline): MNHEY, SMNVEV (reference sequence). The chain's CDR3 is CASSPGLAGGYEQYF. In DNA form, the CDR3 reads TGTGCCAGCAGTCCAGGACTAGCGGGAGGGTACGAGCAGTACTTC.

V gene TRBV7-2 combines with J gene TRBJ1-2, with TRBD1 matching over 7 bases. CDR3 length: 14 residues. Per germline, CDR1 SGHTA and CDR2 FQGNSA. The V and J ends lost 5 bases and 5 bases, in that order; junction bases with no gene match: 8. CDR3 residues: CASSPRDSIYGYTF. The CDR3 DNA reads TGTGCCAGCAGCCCACGGGACAGCATTTATGGCTACACCTTC.

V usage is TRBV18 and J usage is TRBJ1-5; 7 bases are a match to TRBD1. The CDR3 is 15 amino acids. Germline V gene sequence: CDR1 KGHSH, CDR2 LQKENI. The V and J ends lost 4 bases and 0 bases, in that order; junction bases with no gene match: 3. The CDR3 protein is CASSLGTVSNQPQHF. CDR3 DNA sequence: TGTGCCAGCTCACTTGGGACAGTTAGCAATCAGCCCCAGCATTTT.

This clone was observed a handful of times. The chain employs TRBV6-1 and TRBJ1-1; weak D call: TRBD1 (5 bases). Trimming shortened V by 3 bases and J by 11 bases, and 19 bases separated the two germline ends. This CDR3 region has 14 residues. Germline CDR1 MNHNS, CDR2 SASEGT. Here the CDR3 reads CASSEGSLAGDAFF. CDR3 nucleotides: TGTGCCAGCAGTGAGGGCTCCCTCGCGGGGGACGCTTTCTTT.

The CDR3 spells CASSHSGRAYNEQFF. CDR3 nucleotides: TGTGCCAGCAGCCATAGCGGGAGAGCCTACAATGAGCAGTTCTTC. The chain employs TRBV5-4 and TRBJ2-1; the match to TRBD2 covers 9 bases. V gave up 4 bases and J gave up 2 bases; unmatched junction bases: 4. CDR3 length: 15 residues. CDR1 and CDR2 from the germline V gene are SGHNT and YYREEE (reference sequence).

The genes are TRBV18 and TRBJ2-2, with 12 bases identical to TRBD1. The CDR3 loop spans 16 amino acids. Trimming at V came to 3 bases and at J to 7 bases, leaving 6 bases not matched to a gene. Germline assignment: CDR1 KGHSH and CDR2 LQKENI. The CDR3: CASSPPGQGAVGELFF. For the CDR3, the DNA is TGTGCCAGCTCACCCCCGGGACAGGGGGCGGTCGGGGAGCTGTTTTTT.

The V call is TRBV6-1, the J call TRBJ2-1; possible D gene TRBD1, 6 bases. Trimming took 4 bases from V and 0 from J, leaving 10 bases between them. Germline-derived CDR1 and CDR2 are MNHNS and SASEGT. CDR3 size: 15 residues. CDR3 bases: TGTGCCAGCAGTGCCCAGGGGAGCTCCTACAATGAGCAGTTCTTC. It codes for CASSAQGSSYNEQFF.

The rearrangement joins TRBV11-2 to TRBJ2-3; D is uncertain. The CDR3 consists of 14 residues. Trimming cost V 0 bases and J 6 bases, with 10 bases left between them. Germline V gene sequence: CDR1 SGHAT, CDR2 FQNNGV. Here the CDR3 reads CASSLDVPSDTQYF. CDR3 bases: TGTGCCAGCAGCTTAGATGTCCCAAGCGATACGCAGTATTTT. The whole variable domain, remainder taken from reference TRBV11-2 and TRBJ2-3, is EAGVAQSPRYKIIEKRQSVAFWCNPISGHATLYWYQQILGQGPKLLIQFQNNGVVDDSQLPKDRFSAERLKGVDSTLKIQPAKLEDSAVYLCASSLDVPSDTQYFGPGTRLTVL.

The CDR3 region is CASSEQGYSYEQYF. In nucleotides, the CDR3 is TGTGCCAGCAGCGAACAGGGGTACTCCTACGAGCAGTACTTC. V gene TRBV7-9 combines with J gene TRBJ2-7, with 7 bases matching TRBD1. The CDR3 totals 14 residues. CDR1 is SEHNR, CDR2 FQNEAQ, per germline (reference sequence). V lost 5 bases and J lost 0; bases outside the gene matches: 4.

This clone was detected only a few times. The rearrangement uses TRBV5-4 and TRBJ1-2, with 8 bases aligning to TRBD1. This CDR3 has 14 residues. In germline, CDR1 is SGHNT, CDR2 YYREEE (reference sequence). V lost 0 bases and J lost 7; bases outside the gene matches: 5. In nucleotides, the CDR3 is TGTGCCAGCAGCTTGGCCTCAGGGGGCACTGGCTACACCTTC. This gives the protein CASSLASGGTGYTF.

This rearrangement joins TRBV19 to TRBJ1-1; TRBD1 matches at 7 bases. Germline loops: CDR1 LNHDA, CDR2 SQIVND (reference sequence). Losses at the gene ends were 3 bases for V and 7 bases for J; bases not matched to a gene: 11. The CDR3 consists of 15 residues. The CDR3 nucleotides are TGTGCCAGTAGTATCGAACAGGGGAGGACGAGTGAAGCTTTCTTT. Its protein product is CASSIEQGRTSEAFF.

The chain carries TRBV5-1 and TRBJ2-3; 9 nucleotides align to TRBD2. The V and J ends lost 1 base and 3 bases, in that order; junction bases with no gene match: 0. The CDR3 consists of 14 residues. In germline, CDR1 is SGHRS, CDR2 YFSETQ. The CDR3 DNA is TGCGCCAGCAGCTTGACTAGCGGGACAGATACGCAGTATTTT. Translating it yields CASSLTSGTDTQYF. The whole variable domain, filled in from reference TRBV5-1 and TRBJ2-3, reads KAGVTQTPRYLIKTRGQQVTLSCSPISGHRSVSWYQQTPGQGLQFLFEYFSETQRNKGNFPGRFSGRQFSNSRSEMNVSTLELGDSALYLCASSLTSGTDTQYFGPGTRLTVL.

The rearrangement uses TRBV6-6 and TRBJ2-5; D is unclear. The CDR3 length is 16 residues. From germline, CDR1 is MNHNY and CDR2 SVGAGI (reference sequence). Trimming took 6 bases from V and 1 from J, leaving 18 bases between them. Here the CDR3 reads CASSPPKPLGQETQYF. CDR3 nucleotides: TGTGCCAGCAGCCCACCAAAGCCCCTTGGCCAAGAGACCCAGTACTTC.

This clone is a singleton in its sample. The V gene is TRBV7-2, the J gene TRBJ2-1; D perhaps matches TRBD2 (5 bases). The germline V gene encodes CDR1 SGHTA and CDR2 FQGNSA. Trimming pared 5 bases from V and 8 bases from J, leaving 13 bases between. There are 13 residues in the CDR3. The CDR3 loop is CASSRTRFDEQFF. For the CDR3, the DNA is TGTGCCAGCAGCCGTACTAGATTCGATGAGCAGTTCTTC. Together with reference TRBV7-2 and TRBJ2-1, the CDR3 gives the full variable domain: GAGVSQSPSNKVTEKGKDVELRCDPISGHTALYWYRQSLGQGLEFLIYFQGNSAPDKSGLPSDRFSAERTGGSVSTLTIQRTQQEDSAVYLCASSRTRFDEQFFGPGTRLTVL.

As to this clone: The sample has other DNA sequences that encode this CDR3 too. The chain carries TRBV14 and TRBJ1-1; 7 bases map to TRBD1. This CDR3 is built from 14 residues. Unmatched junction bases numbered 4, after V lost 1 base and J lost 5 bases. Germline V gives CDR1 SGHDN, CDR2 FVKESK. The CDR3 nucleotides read TGTGCCAGCAGCCAAGGACAGGGCGGGACTGAAGCTTTCTTT. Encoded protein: CASSQGQGGTEAFF.

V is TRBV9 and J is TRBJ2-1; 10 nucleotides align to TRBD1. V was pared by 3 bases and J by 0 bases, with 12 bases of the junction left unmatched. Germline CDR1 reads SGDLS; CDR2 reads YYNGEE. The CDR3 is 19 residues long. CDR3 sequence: CASSARKGQGTDSYNEQFF. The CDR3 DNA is TGTGCCAGCAGCGCCCGTAAGGGACAGGGGACCGACTCCTACAATGAGCAGTTCTTC.

In DNA, the CDR3 is TGCGCCAGCAGCTTGGGACAGGGATACACTGAAGCTTTCTTT. Residues: CASSLGQGYTEAFF. This rearrangement joins TRBV5-1 to TRBJ1-1, with 7 bases fitting TRBD1. Germline loops: CDR1 SGHRS, CDR2 YFSETQ. The junction had 2 bases not matched to a gene; V was cut back by 0 bases and J by 3 bases. The CDR3 runs to 14 residues.